This T cell receptor (beta chain) was recovered during a study of blood T cell repertoires in COVID-19 (TCRdb year 2020). Looking at the study overall: Samples covering the acute and convalescent phases of COVID-19 were provided by collaborators in the United States, Italy and Spain. The prospective study material was composed of cDNA or gDNA derived from T cells, B-cell-depleted T cells, or PBMCs. Deeply sampled blood TCRbeta repertoires from subjects exposed to, actively infected with, or recovered from COVID-19 were included in the dataset. The repertoires were made available in a free public database intended to serve as a resource for research on the immune response to SARS-CoV-2. Samples came from the ongoing ImmuneRACE study (first 160 participants) plus 1,254 subjects from 6 global collaborators. Nearly every sample came with metadata listing a de-identified subject ID, COVID-19 status, age in years and sex. HLA class I and class II types, where available, came from metadata supplied by the sample provider rather than from assay-based typing.

Each collaborating institution followed its own protocols to collect whole blood in K2EDTA tubes. For TCRbeta analysis, collaborators shipped samples as frozen whole blood, isolated PBMCs, or DNA extracted from either of those sample types. Overall study outcomes, separate from this receptor: The amount of clinical and demographic metadata varied by source and participant and was provided uncurated.

Comments on this clone: Its antigen remains unidentified. No base quality values were provided; no much bigger clone lies one nucleotide off.

Trimming leaves V shorter by 10 bases and J shorter by 1 base, with the junction holding 6 bases beyond the gene matches. The CDR3 spans 16 residues, from the cysteine through the phenylalanine. The read is trimmed to its CDR3 DNA, 48 bases read in frame from base 1. Sequences KGHDR (CDR1) and SFDVKD (CDR2) are obtained from the germline V gene. TCRbeta CDR3 regions were amplified from genomic DNA by means of the immunoSEQ Assay, a bias-controlled multiplex PCR. The study's own analysis went as follows. Nucleated cell counts per sample were estimated from amplification of reference gene primers within the assay. To quantify the absolute abundance of each unique TCRbeta CDR3 rearrangement, sequence reads were collapsed and filtered. Productive Simpson clonality was computed per sample as the square root of Simpson's diversity index over productive rearrangements. The table was pulled from immuneACCESS by TCRdb, which kept in-frame rearrangements only. Such tables lose some clones; where checked, under half of the loss comes from unresolved V genes, and the rest has no known cause. D and trimming were read from the DNA, whereas the V and J calls and clone size are those reported in that table. The sample profile shows 150,000 or so clones; about 80% of them were found once. The ten largest account for approximately 3% of the sample.

The receptor was isolated from a woman older than 75 with acute or convalescent COVID-19. The material sequenced was peripheral blood. This chain is built from TRBV24-1 and TRBJ2-2, and TRBD2 matches 12 of the central bases. The CDR3 region has the sequence CATASGGAGNTGELFF. The DNA is TGTGCCACAGCTAGCGGGGGGGCCGGGAACACCGGGGAGCTGTTTTTT.